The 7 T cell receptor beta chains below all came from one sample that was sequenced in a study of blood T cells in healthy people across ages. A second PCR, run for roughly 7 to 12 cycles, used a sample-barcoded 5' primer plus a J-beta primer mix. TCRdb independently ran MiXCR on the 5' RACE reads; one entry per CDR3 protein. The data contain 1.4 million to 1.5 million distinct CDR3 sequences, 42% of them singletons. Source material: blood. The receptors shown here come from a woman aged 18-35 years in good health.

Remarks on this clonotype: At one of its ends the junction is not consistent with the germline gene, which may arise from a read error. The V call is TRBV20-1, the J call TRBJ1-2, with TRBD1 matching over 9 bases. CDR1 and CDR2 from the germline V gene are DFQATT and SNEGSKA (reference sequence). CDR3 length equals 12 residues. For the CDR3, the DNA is TGCAGTGCGGAACAGGGGGCGCGTGGCCACACCTTC. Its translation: CSAEQGARGHTF.

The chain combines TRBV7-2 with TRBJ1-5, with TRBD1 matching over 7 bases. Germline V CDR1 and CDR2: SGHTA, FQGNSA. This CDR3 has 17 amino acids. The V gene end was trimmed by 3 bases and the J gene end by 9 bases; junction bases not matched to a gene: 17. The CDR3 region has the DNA TGTGCCAGCAGCTTCGGCGGAAGAGACAGGGCTCATTGGCCCCAGCATTTT. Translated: CASSFGGRDRAHWPQHF.

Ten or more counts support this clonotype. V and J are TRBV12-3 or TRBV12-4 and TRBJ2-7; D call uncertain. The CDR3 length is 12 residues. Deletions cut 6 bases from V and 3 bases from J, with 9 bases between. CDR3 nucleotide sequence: TGTGCCAGCAGCCCTCTAAACTACGAGCAGTACTTC. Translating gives CASSPLNYEQYF.

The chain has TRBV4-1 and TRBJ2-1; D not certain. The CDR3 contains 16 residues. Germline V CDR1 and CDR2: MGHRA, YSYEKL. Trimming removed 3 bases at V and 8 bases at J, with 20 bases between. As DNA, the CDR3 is TGCGCCAGCAGCCACCTCCCGAGCGACCCCCAGGATGAGCAGTTCTTC. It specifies CASSHLPSDPQDEQFF.

The CDR3 reads CASSRIPSGQGYEKLFF. The CDR3 DNA reads TGCGCCAGCAGCCGAATTCCCTCGGGACAGGGGTACGAAAAACTGTTTTTT. The chain recombines TRBV4-1 with TRBJ1-4, with 10 bases matching TRBD1. V lost 4 bases, J lost 8 bases, and 13 bases stayed unmatched. This CDR3 has 17 amino acids. Germline loops: CDR1 MGHRA, CDR2 YSYEKL.

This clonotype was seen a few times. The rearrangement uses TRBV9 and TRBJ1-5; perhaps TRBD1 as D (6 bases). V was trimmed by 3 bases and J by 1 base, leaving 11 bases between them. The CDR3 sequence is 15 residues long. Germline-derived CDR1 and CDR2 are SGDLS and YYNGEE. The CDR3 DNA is TGTGCCAGCAGCGCATCCGGACAGAGCAATCAGCCCCAGCATTTT. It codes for CASSASGQSNQPQHF.

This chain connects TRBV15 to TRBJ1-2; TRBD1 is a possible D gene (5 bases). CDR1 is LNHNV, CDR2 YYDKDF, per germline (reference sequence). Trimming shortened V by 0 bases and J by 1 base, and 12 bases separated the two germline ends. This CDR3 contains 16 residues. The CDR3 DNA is TGTGCCACCAGCAGAGATGGGGGGGTTCTTAACTATGGCTACACCTTC. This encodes CATSRDGGVLNYGYTF.